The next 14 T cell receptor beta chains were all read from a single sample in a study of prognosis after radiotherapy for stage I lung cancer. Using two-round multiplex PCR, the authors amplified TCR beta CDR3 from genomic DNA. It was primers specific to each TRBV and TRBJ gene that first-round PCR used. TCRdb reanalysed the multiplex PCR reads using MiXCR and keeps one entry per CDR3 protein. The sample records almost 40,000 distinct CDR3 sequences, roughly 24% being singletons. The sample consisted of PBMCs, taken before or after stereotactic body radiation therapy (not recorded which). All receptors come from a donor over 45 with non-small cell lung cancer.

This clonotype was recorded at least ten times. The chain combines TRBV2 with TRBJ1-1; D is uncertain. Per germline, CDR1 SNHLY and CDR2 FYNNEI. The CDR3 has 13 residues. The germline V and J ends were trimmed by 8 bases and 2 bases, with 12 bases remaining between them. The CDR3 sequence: CASAIAENTEAFF. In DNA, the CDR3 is TGTGCCAGCGCCATCGCAGAAAACACTGAAGCTTTCTTT. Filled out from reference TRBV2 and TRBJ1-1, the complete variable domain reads EPEVTQTPSHQVTQMGQEVILRCVPISNHLYFYWYRQILGQKVEFLVSFYNNEISEKSEIFDDQFSVERPDGSNFTLKIRSTKLEDSAMYFCASAIAENTEAFFGQGTRLTVV.

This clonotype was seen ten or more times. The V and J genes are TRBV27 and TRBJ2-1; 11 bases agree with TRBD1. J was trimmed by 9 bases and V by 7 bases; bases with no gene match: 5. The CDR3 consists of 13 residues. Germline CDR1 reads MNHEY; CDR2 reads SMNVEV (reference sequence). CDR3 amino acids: CASKRTGGGEQFF. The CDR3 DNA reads TGTGCCAGCAAACGGACAGGGGGCGGTGAGCAGTTCTTC.

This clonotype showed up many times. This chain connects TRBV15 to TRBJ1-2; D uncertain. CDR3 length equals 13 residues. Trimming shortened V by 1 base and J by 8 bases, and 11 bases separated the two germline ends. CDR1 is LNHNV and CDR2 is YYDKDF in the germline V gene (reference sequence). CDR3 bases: TGTGCCACCAGCAGAGCGCTAGGTGGGGGCTACACCTTC. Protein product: CATSRALGGGYTF.

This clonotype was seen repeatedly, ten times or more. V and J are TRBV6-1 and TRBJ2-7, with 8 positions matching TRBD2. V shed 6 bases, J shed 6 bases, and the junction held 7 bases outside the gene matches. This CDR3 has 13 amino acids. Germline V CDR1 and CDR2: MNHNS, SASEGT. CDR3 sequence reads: CASSGGEVGEQYF. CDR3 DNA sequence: TGTGCCAGCAGCGGGGGGGAGGTAGGCGAGCAGTACTTC.

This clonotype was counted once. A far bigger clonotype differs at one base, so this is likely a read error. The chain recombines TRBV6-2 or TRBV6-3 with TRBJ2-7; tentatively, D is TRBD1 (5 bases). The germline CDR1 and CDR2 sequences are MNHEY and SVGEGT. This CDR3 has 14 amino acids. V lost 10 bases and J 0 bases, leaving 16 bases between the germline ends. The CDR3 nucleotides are TGTGCCATCAGGGATATCAGGGACTCCTACGAGCAGTACTTC. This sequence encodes CAIRDIRDSYEQYF.

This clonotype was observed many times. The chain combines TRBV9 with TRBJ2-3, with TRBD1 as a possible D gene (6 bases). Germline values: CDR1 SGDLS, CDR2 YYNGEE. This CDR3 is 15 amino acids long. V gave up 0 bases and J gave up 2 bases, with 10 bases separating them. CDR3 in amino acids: CASSVEGQYTDTQYF. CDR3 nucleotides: TGTGCCAGCAGCGTAGAAGGACAGTACACAGATACGCAGTATTTT.

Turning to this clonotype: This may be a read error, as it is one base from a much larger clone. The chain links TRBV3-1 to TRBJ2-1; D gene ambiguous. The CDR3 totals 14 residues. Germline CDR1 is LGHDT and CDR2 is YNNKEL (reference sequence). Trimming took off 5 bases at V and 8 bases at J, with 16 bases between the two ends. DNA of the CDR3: TGTGCCAGCAGCGGGCCTAGTAATTACCATGAGCAGTTCTTC. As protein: CASSGPSNYHEQFF.

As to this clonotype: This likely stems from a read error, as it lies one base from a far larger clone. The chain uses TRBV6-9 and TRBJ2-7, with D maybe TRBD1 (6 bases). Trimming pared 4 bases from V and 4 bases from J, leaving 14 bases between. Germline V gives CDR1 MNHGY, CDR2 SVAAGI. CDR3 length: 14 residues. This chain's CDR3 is CASSFPDSGYEQYF. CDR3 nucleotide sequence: TGTGCCAGCAGTTTCCCGGACAGCGGTTACGAGCAGTACTTC.

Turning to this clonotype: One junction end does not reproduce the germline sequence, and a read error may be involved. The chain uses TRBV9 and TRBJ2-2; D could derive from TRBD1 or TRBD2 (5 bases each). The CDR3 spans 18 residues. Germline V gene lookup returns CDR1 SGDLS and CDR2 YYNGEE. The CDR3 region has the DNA TGTGCCAGCAGCCTCTGGAGGACGATACTTATGGACACCGGGGAGCTGTCTTTT. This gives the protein CASSLWRTILMDTGELSF.

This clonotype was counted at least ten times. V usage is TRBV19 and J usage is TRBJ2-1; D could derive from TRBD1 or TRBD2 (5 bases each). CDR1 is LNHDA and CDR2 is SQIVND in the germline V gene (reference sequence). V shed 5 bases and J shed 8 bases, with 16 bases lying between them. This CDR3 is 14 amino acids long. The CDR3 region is CASSVLGAGDEQFF. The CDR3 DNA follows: TGTGCCAGTAGTGTCCTCGGGGCCGGCGATGAGCAGTTCTTC.

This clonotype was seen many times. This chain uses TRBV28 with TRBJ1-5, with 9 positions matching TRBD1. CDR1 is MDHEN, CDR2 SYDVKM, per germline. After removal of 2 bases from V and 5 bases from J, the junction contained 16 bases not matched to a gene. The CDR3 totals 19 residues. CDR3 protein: CASSLLTGTGRLGDQPQHF. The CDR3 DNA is TGTGCCAGCAGTTTACTAACCGGGACAGGGAGGTTAGGTGATCAGCCCCAGCATTTT.

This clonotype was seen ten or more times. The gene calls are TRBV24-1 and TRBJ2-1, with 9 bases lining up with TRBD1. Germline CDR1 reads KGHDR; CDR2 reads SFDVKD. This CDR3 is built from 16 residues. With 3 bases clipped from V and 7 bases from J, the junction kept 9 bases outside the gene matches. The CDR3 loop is CATSDPPQGARNEQFF. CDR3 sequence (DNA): TGTGCCACCAGTGATCCTCCACAGGGGGCACGGAATGAGCAGTTCTTC.

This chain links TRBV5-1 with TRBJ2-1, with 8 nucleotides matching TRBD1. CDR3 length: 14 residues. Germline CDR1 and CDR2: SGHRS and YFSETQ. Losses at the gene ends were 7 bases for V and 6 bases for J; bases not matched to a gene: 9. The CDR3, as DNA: TGCGCCAGCCCGGGCGGGACAGGTGTCAATGAGCAGTTCTTC. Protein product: CASPGGTGVNEQFF.

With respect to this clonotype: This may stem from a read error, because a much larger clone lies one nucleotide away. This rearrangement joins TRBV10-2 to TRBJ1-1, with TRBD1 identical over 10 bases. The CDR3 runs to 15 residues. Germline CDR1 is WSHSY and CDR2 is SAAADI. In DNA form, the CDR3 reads TGCGCCAGCACAGGGACAGGGGCGTTGAACACTGAAGATTTCTTT. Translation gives CASTGTGALNTEDFF.